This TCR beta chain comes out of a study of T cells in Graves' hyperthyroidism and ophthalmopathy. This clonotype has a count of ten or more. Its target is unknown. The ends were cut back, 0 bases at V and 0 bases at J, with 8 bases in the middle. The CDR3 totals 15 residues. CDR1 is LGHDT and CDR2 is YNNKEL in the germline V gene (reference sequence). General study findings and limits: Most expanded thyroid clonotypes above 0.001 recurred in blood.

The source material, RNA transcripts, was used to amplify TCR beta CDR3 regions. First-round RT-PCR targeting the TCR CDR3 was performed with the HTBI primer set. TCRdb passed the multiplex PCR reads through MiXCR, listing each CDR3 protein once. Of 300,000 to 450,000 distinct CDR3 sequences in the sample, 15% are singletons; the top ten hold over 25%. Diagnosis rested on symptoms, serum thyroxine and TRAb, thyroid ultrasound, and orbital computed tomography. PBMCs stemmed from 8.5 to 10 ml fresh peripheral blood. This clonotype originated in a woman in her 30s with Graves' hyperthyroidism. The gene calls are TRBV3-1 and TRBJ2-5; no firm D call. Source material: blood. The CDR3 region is CASSQDGSYQETQYF. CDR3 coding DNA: TGTGCCAGCAGCCAAGATGGTAGCTACCAAGAGACCCAGTACTTC.